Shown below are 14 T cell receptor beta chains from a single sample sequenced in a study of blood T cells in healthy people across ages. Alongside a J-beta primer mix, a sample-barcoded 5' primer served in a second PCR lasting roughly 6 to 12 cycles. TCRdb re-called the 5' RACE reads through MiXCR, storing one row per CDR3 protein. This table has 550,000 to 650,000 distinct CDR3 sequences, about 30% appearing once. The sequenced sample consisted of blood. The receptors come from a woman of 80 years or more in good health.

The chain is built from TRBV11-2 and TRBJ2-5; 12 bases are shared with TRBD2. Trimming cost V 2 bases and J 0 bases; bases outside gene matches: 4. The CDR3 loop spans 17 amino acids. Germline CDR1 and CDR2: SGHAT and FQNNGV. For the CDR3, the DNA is TGTGCCAGCAGCTTAATACTAGCGGGAGGATACCAAGAGACCCAGTACTTC. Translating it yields CASSLILAGGYQETQYF.

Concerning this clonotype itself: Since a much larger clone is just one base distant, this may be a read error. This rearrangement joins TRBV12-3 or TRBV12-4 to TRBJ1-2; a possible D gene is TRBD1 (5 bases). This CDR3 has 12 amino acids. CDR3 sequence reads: CANSFGGVGYTF. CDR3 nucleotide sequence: TGTGCCAACAGTTTTGGGGGTGTCGGCTACACCTTC.

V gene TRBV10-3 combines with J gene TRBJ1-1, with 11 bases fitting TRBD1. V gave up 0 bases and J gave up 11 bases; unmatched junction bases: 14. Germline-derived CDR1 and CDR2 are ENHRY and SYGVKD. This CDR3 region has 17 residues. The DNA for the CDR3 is TGTGCCATCAGTGAGTCAATAGTTGGACAGGGGGCTTTTAGCGCTTTCTTT. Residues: CAISESIVGQGAFSAFF.

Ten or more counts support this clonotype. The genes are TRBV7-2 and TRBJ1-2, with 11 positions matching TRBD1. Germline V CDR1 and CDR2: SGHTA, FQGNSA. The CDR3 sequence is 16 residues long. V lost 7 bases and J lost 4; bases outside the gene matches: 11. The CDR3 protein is CASTSPRTGGIYGYTF. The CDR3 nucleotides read TGTGCCAGCACCTCCCCTCGGACAGGGGGCATCTATGGCTACACCTTC.

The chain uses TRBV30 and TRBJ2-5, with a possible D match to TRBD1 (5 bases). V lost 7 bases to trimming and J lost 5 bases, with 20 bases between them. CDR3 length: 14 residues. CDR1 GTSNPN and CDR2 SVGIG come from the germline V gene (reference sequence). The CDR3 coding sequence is TGTGCCTTAACCGCCTCAGGGCCGTCCGAGACCCAGTACTTC. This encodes CALTASGPSETQYF. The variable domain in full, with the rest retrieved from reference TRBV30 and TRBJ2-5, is SQTIHQWPATLVQPVGSPLSLECTVEGTSNPNLYWYRQAAGRGLQLLFYSVGIGQISSEVPQNLSASRPQDRQFILSSKKLLLSDSGFYLCALTASGPSETQYFGPGTRLLVL.

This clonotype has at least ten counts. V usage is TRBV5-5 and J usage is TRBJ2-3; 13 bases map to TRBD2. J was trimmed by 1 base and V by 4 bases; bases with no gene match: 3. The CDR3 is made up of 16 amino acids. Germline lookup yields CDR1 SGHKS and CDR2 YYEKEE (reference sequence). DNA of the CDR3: TGTGCCAGCAGCGGGGGACTAGCGGGGCGCACAGATACGCAGTATTTT. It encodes CASSGGLAGRTDTQYF.

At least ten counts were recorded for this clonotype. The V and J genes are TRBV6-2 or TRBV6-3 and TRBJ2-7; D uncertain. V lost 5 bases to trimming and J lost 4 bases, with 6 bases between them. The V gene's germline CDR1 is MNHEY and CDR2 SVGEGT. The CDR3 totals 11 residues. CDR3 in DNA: TGTGCCAGCAGTAGAACATACGAGCAGTACTTC. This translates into CASSRTYEQYF.

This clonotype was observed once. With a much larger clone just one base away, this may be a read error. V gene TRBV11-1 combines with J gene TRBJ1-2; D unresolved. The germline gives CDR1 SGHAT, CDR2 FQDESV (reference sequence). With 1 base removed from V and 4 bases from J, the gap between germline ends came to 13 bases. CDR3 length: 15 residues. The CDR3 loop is CASSLGGPNGYGYTF. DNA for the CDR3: TGTGCCAGCAGCTTAGGAGGACCGAACGGCTATGGCTACACCTTC.

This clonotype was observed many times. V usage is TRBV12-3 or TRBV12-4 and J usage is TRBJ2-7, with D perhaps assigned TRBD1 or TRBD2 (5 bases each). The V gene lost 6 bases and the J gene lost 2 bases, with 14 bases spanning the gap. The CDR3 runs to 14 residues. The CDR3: CASRMTGAPYEQYF. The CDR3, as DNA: TGTGCCAGCAGGATGACCGGGGCCCCCTACGAGCAGTACTTC.

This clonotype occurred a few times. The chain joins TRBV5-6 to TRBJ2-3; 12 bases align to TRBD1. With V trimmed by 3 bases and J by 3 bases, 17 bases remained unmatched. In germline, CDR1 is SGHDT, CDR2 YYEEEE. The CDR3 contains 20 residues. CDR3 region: CASSSNRDRGRWGRTDTQYF. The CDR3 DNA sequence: TGTGCCAGCAGCTCAAACCGGGACAGGGGGCGCTGGGGGCGGACAGATACGCAGTATTTT. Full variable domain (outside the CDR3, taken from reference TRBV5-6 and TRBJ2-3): DAGVTQSPTHLIKTRGQQVTLRCSPKSGHDTVSWYQQALGQGPQFIFQYYEEEERQRGNFPDRFSGHQFPNYSSELNVNALLLGDSALYLCASSSNRDRGRWGRTDTQYFGPGTRLTVL.

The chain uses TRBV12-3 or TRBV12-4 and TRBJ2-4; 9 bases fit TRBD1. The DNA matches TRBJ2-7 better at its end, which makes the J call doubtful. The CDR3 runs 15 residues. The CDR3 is CASTTVGTGIYEQYF. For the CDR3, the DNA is TGTGCCAGCACCACGGTGGGGACAGGGATCTACGAGCAGTACTTC.

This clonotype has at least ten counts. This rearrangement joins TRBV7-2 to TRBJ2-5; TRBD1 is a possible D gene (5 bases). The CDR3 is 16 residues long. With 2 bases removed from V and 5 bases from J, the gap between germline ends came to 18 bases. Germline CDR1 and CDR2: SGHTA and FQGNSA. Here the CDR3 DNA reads TGTGCCAGCAGCTTAAGGGGCCTTTCCCTGGGGGAGACCCAGTACTTC. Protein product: CASSLRGLSLGETQYF.

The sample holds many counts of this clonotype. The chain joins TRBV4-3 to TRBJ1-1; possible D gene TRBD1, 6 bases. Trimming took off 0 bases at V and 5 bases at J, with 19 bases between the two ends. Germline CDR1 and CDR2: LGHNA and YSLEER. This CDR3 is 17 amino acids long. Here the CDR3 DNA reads TGCGCCAGCAGCCAAGAAGCAGGGACATTCCTTTGGACTGAAGCTTTCTTT. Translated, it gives CASSQEAGTFLWTEAFF.

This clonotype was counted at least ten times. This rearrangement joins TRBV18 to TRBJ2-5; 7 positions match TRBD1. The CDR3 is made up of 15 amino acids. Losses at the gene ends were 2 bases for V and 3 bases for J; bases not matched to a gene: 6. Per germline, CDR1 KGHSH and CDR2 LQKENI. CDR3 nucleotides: TGTGCCAGCTCACCATTCACCGGGACAGAAGAGACCCAGTACTTC. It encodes CASSPFTGTEETQYF. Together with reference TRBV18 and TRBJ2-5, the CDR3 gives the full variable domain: NAGVMQNPRHLVRRRGQEARLRCSPMKGHSHVYWYRQLPEEGLKFMVYLQKENIIDESGMPKERFSAEFPKEGPSILRIQQVVRGDSAAYFCASSPFTGTEETQYFGPGTRLLVL.